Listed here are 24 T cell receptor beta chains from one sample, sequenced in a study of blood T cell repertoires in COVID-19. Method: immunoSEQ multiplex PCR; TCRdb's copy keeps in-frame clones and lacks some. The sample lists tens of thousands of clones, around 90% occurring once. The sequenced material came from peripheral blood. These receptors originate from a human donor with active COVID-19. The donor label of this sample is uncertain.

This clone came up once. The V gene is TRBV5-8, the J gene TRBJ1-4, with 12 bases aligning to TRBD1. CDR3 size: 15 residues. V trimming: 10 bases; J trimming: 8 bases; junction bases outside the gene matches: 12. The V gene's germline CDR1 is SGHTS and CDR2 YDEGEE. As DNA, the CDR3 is TGTGCCCCTAGTCGCAGAGGGACAGGGGGCGAAAAACTGTTTTTT. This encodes CAPSRRGTGGEKLFF. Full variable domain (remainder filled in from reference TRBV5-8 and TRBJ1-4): EAGVTQSPTHLIKTRGQQATLRCSPISGHTSVYWYQQALGLGLQFLLWYDEGEERNRGNFPPRFSGRQFPNYSSELNVNALELEDSALYLCAPSRRGTGGEKLFFGSGTQLSVL.

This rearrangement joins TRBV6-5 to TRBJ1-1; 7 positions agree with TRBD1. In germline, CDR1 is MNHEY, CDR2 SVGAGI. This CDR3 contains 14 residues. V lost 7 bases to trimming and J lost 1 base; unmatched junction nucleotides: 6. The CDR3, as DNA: TGTGCCAGCAACCTACAGGGGAGGAACACTGAAGCTTTCTTT. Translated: CASNLQGRNTEAFF.

The CDR3 DNA reads as TGTGCCAGCAGCTTGACTGGGAGTAATGTATTTGATACGCAGTATTTT. Translation: CASSLTGSNVFDTQYF. The chain uses TRBV11-2 and TRBJ2-3, with D maybe TRBD2 (5 bases). The CDR3 is 16 residues long. The germline CDR1 and CDR2 sequences are SGHAT and FQNNGV. V lost 3 bases and J 6 bases, leaving 19 bases between the germline ends.

Here the CDR3 DNA reads TGTGCCAGCAGCTTCCCGAGCGGGGTCCGGGAGACCCAGTACTTC. Protein sequence: CASSFPSGVRETQYF. The chain joins TRBV7-9 to TRBJ2-5, with TRBD2 matching over 7 bases. CDR3 length: 15 amino acids. Germline V gives CDR1 SEHNR, CDR2 FQNEAQ (reference sequence). Trimming removed 3 bases from V and 5 bases from J; junction bases left unmatched: 9.

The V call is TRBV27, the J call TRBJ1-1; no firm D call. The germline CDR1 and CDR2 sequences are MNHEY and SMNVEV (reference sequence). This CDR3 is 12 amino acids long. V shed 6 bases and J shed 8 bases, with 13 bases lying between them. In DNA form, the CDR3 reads TGTGCCAGCAGGGCGGATTTCTCCGAAGCTTTCTTT. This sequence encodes CASRADFSEAFF.

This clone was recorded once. CDR3 in DNA: TGTGCCAGCAATGGACAGGGGGCAGGGGAGCAGTACTTC. Amino acid sequence: CASNGQGAGEQYF. This chain connects TRBV6-5 to TRBJ2-7, with 11 bases identical to TRBD1. Germline V gene sequence: CDR1 MNHEY, CDR2 SVGAGI. The CDR3 covers 13 residues. The junction had 6 bases not matched to a gene; V was cut back by 7 bases and J by 7 bases.

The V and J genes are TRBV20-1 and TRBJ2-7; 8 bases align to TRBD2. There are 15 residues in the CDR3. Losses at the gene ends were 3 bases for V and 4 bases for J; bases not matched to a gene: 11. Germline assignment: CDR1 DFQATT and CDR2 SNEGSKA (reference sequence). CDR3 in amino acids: CSASIQAGELYEQYF. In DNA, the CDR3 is TGCAGTGCTAGTATACAAGCGGGAGAGCTTTACGAGCAGTACTTC.

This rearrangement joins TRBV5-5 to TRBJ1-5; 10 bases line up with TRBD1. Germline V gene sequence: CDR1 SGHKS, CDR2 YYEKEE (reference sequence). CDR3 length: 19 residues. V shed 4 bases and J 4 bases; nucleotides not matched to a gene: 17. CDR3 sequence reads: CASSRYLNERTGGNQPQHF. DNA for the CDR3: TGTGCCAGCAGCCGATACCTCAATGAAAGGACAGGGGGAAATCAGCCCCAGCATTTT.

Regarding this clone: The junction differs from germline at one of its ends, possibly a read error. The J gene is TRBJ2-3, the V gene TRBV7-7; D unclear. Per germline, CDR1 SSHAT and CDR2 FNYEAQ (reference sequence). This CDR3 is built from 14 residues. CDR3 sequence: CASSLSFRTDTQYF. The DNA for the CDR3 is TGTGCTAGCAGCTTAAGTTTTAGAACAGATACGCAGTATTTT.

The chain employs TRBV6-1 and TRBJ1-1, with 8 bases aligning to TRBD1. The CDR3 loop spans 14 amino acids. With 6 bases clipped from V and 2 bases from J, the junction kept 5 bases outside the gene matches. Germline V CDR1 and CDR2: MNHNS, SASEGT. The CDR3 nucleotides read TGTGCCAGCAGCCCGGACAGGGCAAACACTGAAGCTTTCTTT. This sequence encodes CASSPDRANTEAFF.

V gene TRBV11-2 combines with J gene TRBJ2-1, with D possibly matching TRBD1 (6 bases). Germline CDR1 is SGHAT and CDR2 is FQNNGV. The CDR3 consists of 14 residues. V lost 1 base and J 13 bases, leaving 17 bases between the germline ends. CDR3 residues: CASSLVYRARSQFF. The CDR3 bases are TGTGCCAGCAGCTTAGTGTACAGGGCTAGGTCTCAGTTCTTC.

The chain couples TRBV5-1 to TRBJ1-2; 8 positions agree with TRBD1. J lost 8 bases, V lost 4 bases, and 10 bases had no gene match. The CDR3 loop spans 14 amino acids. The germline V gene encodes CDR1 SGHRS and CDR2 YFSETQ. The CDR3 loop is CASSRTGPSRGYTF. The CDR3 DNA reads TGCGCCAGCAGCAGGACAGGGCCCTCCCGGGGCTACACCTTC.

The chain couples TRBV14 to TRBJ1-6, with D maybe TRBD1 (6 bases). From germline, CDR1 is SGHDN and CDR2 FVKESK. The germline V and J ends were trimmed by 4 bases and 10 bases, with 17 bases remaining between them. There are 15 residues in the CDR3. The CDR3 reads CASSRLGGQYSPLHF. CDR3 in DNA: TGTGCCAGCAGCCGTCTGGGGGGGCAATACTCACCCCTCCACTTT.

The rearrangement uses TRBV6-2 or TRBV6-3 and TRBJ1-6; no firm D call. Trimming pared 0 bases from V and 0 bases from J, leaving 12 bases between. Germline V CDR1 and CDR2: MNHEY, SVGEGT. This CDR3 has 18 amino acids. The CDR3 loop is CASSYSREEGSYNSPLHF. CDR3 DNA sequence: TGTGCCAGCAGTTACTCGCGGGAAGAGGGCTCCTATAATTCACCCCTCCACTTT.

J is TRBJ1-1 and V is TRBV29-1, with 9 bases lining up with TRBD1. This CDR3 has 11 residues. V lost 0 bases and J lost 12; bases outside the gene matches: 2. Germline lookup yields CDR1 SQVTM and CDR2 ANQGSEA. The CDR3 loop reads CSVEDGQGSFF. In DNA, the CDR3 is TGCAGCGTTGAAGACGGACAGGGGTCTTTCTTT. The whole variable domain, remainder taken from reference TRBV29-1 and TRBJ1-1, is SAVISQKPSRDICQRGTSLTIQCQVDSQVTMMFWYRQQPGQSLTLIATANQGSEATYESGFVIDKFPISRPNLTFSTLTVSNMSPEDSSIYLCSVEDGQGSFFGQGTRLTVV.

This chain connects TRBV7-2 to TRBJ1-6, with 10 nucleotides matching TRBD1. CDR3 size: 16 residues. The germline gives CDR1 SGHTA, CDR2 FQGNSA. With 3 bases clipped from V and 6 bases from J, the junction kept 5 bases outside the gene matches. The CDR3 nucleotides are TGTGCCAGCAGCTTGGGGAGGGACAGGGGTAATTCACCCCTCCACTTT. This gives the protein CASSLGRDRGNSPLHF.

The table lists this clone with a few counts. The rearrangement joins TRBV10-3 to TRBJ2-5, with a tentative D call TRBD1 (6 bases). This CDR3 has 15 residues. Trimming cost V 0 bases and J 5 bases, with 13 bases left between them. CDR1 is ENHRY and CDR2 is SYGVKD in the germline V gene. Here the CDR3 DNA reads TGTGCCATCAGTGAGTCTGAACAGGGTCACGAGACCCAGTACTTC. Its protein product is CAISESEQGHETQYF.

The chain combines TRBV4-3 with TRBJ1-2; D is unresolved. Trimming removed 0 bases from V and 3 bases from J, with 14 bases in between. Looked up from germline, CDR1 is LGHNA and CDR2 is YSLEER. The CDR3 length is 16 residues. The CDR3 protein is CASSQDDAGGYYGYTF. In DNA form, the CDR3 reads TGCGCCAGCAGCCAAGATGACGCGGGTGGCTACTATGGCTACACCTTC.

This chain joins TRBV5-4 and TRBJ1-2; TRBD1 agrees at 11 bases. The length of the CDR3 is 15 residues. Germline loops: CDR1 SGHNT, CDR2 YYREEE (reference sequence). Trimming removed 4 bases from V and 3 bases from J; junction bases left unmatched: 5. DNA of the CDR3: TGTGCCAGCAGCCAACGGACAGGGGGCGACTATGGCTACACCTTC. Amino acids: CASSQRTGGDYGYTF.

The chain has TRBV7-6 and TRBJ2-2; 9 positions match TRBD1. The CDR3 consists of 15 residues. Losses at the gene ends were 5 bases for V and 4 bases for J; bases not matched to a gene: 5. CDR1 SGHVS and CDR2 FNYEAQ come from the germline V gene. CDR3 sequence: CASSAGTGTTGELFF. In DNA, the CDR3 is TGTGCCAGCAGCGCGGGGACAGGGACCACCGGGGAGCTGTTTTTT.

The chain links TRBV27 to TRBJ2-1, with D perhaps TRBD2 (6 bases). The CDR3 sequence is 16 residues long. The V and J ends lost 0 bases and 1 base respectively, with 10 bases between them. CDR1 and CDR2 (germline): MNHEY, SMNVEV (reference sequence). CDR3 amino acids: CASSLSSGESYNEQFF. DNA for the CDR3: TGTGCCAGCAGTTTATCTAGCGGAGAGTCCTACAATGAGCAGTTCTTC.

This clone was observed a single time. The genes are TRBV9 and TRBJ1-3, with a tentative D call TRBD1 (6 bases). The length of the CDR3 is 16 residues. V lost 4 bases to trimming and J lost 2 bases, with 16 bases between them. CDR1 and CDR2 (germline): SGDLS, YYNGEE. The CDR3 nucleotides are TGTGCCAGCAGCTCCCCAGGGGAGGGGACTGGAAACACCATATATTTT. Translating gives CASSSPGEGTGNTIYF.

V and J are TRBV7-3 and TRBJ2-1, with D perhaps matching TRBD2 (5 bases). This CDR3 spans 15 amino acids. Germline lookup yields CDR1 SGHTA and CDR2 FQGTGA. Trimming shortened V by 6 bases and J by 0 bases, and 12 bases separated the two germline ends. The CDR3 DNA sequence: TGTGCCAGCAGGCTAGCCGATAGCTCCTACAATGAGCAGTTCTTC. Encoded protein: CASRLADSSYNEQFF. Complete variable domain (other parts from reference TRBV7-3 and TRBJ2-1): GAGVSQTPSNKVTEKGKYVELRCDPISGHTALYWYRQSLGQGPEFLIYFQGTGAADDSGLPNDRFFAVRPEGSVSTLKIQRTERGDSAVYLCASRLADSSYNEQFFGPGTRLTVL.

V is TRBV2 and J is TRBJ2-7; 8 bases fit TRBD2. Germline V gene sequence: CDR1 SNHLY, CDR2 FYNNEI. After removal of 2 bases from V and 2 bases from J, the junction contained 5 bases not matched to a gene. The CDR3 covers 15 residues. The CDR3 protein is CASSEWRGAPYEQYF. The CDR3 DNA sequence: TGTGCCAGCAGTGAATGGCGGGGGGCCCCCTACGAGCAGTACTTC.